The present TCR beta chain was sequenced within a study of T cell responses to AZD1222 COVID-19 vaccine. The germline gives CDR1 LNHDA, CDR2 SQIVND (reference sequence). V gave up 3 bases and J gave up 4 bases; unmatched junction bases: 2. The CDR3 runs 13 residues. Sequencing was performed with immunoSEQ multiplex PCR; in TCRdb, only in-frame clones are kept and a portion is missing. The sample includes 90,000 to 120,000 clones, roughly 90% of them seen just once. Sequencing used peripheral blood, obtained on day 0 of AZD1222 vaccination. V and J are TRBV19 and TRBJ2-7; 8 nucleotides line up with TRBD1. The clonotype was recovered from an adult in good health. CDR3 bases: TGTGCCAGTAGTATTCGGACAGGGTACGAGCAGTACTTC. Amino acid sequence: CASSIRTGYEQYF.